The clone carrying this TCR beta chain appeared a single time. The repertoire was sequenced with immunoSEQ multiplex PCR; TCRdb's copy has only in-frame clones and lacks some. The table shows about 68,000 clones, with under 95% occurring only once. CDR1 is SGHDT, CDR2 YYEEEE, per germline. V lost 0 bases to trimming and J lost 3 bases, with 12 bases between them. This CDR3 contains 15 residues. The data belong to a study of T cell changes during pregnancy in multiple sclerosis. The sequence derives from a female donor with multiple sclerosis, enrolled in a pregnancy study. The J gene is TRBJ2-5, the V gene TRBV5-6; possible D gene TRBD2, 5 bases. Here the sequenced sample was peripheral blood, taken in the second trimester of pregnancy. The CDR3 DNA is TGTGCCAGCAGCTTGGCCGGGGTTGGGGAAGAGACCCAGTACTTC. This gives the protein CASSLAGVGEETQYF.